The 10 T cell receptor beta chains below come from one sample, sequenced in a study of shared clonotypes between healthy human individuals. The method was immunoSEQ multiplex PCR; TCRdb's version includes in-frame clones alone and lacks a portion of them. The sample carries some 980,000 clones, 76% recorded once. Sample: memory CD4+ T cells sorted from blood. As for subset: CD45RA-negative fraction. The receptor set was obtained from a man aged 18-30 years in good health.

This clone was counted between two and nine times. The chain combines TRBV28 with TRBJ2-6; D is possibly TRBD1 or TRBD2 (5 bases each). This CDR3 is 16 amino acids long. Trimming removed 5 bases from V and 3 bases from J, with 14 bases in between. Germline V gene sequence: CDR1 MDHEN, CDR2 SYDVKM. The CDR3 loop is CASSVGVSSGANVLTF. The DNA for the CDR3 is TGTGCCAGCAGTGTGGGGGTTTCAAGTGGGGCCAACGTCCTGACTTTC. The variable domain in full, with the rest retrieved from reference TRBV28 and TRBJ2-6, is DVKVTQSSRYLVKRTGEKVFLECVQDMDHENMFWYRQDPGLGLRLIYFSYDVKMKEKGDIPEGYSVSREKKERFSLILESASTNQTSMYLCASSVGVSSGANVLTFGAGSRLTVL.

The CDR3 loop is CASNRGTHTDTQYF. The CDR3 DNA reads TGTGCCAGCAACCGAGGTACCCACACAGATACGCAGTATTTT. The V call is TRBV11-2, the J call TRBJ2-3; D gene uncertain. The CDR3 covers 14 residues. The V and J ends lost 7 bases and 2 bases respectively, with 13 bases between them. Per the germline V gene, CDR1 is SGHAT and CDR2 is FQNNGV.

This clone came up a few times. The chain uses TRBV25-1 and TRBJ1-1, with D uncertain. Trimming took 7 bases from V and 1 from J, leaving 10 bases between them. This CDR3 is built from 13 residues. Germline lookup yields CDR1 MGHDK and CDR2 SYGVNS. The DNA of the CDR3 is TGTGCCAGCACCCATAGAGAGAACACTGAAGCTTTCTTT. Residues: CASTHRENTEAFF.

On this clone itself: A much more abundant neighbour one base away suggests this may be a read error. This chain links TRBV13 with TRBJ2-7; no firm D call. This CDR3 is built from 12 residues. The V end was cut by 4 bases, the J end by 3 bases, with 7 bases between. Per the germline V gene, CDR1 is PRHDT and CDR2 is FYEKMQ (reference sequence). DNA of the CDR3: TGTGCCAGCAGCTGGAACAGCTACGAGCAGTACTTC. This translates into CASSWNSYEQYF.

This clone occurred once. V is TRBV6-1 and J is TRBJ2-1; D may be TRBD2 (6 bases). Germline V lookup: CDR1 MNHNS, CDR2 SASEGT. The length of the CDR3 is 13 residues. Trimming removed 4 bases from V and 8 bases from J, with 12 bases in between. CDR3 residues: CASSGLGVYEQFF. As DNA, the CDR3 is TGTGCCAGCAGTGGACTAGGCGTCTATGAGCAGTTCTTC.

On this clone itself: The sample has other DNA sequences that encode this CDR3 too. As DNA, the CDR3 is TGTGCCAGCAGCTTGACGGGGGCCTACGAGCAGTACTTC. Protein: CASSLTGAYEQYF. The chain carries TRBV7-2 and TRBJ2-7; D is possibly TRBD2 (6 bases). Germline CDR1 is SGHTA and CDR2 is FQGNSA. This CDR3 is 13 amino acids long. Trimming cost V 3 bases and J 2 bases, with 8 bases left between them.

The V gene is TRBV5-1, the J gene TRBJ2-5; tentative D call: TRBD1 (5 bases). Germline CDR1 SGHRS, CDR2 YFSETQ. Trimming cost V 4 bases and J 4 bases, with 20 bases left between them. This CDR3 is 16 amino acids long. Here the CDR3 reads CASSKHFGQGVETQYF. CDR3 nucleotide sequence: TGCGCCAGCAGCAAGCACTTCGGACAAGGGGTAGAGACCCAGTACTTC.

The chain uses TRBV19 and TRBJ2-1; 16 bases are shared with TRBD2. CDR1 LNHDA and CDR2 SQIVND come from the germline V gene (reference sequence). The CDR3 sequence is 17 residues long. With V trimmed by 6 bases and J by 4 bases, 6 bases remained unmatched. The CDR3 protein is CASRGTSGGAWYNEQFF. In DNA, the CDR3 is TGTGCCAGTAGAGGGACTAGCGGGGGGGCCTGGTACAATGAGCAGTTCTTC.

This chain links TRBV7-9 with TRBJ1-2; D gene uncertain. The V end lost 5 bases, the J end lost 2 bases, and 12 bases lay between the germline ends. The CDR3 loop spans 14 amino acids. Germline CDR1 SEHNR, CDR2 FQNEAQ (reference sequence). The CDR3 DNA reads TGTGCCAGCAGCCCCGGGGAGCGGAACTATGGCTACACCTTC. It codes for CASSPGERNYGYTF.

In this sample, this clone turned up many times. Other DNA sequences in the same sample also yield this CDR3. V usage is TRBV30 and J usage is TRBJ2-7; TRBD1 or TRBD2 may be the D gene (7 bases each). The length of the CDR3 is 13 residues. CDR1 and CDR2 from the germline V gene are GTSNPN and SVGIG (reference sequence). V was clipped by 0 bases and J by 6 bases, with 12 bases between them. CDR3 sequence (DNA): TGTGCCTGGAGTGTAGACAGGGAGGGCGAGCAGTACTTC. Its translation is CAWSVDREGEQYF.